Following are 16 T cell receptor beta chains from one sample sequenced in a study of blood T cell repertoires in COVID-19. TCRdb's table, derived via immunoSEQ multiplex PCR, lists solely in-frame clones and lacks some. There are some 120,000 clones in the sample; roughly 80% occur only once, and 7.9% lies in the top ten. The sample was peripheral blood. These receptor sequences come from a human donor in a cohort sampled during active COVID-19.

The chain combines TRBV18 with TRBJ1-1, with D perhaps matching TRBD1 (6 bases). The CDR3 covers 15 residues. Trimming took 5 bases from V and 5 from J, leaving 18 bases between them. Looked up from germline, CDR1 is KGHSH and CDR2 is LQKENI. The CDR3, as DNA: TGTGCCAGCTCATCATCTTGGACGCAGGGGACTGAAGCTTTCTTT. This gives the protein CASSSSWTQGTEAFF.

Written as DNA, the CDR3 is TGTGCCAGCAGCTACCGACAGGGGTTGAAGGACGAGCAGTACTTC. Translation: CASSYRQGLKDEQYF. This chain uses TRBV7-8 with TRBJ2-7; 8 positions match TRBD1. The CDR3 has 15 residues. Per germline, CDR1 SGHVS and CDR2 FQNEAQ. The V gene end was trimmed by 4 bases and the J gene end by 5 bases; junction bases not matched to a gene: 10.

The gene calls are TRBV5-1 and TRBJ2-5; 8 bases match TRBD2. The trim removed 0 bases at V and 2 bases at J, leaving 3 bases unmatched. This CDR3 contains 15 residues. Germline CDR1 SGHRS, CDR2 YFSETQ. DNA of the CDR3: TGCGCCAGCAGCTTGGGGTTAGCGGGACAAGAGACCCAGTACTTC. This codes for CASSLGLAGQETQYF.

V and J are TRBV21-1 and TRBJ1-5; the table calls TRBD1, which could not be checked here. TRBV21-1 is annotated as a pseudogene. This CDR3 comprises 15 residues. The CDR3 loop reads CASSMGQLRYGPQHF. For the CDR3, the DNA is TGTGCCAGCAGCATGGGACAGCTCCGTTACGGACCCCAGCATTTT.

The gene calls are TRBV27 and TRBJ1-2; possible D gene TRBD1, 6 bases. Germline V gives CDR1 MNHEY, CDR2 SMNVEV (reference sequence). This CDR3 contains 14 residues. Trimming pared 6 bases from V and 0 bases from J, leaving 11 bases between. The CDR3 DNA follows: TGTGCCAGCAGCCCCCGGACAGCTAACTATGGCTACACCTTC. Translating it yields CASSPRTANYGYTF.

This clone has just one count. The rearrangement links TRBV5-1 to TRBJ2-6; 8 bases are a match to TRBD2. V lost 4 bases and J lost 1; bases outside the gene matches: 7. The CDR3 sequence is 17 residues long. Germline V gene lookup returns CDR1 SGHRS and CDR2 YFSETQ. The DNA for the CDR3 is TGCGCCAGCAGCACTAGCGGAGCTTGGTCTGGGGCCAACGTCCTGACTTTC. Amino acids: CASSTSGAWSGANVLTF.

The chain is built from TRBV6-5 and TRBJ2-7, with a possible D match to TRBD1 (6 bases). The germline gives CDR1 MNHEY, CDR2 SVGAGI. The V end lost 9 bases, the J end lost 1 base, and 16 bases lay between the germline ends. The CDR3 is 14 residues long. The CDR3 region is CASRRGGDSYEQYF. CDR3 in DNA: TGTGCCAGTAGAAGAGGGGGAGATTCCTACGAGCAGTACTTC.

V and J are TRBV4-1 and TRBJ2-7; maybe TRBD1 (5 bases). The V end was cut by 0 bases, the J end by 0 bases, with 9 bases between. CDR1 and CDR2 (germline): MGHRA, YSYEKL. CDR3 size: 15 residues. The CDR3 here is CASSQEGVSSYEQYF. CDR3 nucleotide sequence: TGCGCCAGCAGCCAAGAAGGGGTGAGCTCCTACGAGCAGTACTTC.

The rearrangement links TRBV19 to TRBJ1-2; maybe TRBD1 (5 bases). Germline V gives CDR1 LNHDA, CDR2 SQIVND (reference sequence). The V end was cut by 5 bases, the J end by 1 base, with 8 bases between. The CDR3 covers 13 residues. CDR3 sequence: CASSFDSNYGYTF. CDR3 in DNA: TGTGCCAGTAGTTTTGACAGTAACTATGGCTACACCTTC.

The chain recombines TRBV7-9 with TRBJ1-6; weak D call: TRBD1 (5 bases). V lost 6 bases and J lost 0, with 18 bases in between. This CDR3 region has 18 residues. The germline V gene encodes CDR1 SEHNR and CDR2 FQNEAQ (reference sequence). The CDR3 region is CASSGTGGTFSYNSPLHF. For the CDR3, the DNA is TGTGCCAGCAGTGGAACCGGGGGGACTTTCTCCTATAATTCACCCCTCCACTTT.

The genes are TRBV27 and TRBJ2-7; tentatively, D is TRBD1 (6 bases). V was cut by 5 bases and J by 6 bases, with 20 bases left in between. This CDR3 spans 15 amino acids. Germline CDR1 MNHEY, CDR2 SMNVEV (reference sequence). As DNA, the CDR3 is TGTGCCAGCAGTCCCCCACGGACAGTTTCTTCCGAGCAGTACTTC. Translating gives CASSPPRTVSSEQYF.

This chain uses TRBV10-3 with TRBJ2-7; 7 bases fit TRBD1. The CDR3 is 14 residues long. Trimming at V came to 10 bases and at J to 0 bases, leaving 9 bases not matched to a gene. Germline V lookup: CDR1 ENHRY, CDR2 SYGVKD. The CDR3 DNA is TGTGCCACAAACAACAGGGGCTCCTCCTACGAGCAGTACTTC. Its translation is CATNNRGSSYEQYF.

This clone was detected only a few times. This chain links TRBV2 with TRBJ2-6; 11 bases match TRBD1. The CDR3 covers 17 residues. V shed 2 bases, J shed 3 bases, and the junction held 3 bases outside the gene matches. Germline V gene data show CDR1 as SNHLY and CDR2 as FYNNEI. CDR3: CASSERTGGIGANVLTF. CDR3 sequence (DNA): TGTGCCAGCAGTGAAAGGACAGGGGGCATTGGGGCCAACGTCCTGACTTTC. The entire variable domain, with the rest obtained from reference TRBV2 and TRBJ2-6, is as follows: EPEVTQTPSHQVTQMGQEVILRCVPISNHLYFYWYRQILGQKVEFLVSFYNNEISEKSEIFDDQFSVERPDGSNFTLKIRSTKLEDSAMYFCASSERTGGIGANVLTFGAGSRLTVL.

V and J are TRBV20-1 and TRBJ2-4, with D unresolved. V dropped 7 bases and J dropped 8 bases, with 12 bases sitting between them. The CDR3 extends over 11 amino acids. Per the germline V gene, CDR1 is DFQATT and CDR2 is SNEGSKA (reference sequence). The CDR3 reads CSVRSRDIQYF. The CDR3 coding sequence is TGCAGTGTACGGAGTAGAGACATTCAGTACTTC.

CDR3 in DNA: TGTGCCAGCAGCGACCGGAGGGGTATGAACACTGAAGCTTTCTTT. It yields the protein CASSDRRGMNTEAFF. The rearrangement uses TRBV3-1 (or the pseudogene TRBV3-2) and TRBJ1-1, with D maybe TRBD1 (5 bases). The CDR3 runs to 15 residues. V lost 5 bases and J 0 bases, leaving 13 bases between the germline ends. From germline, CDR1 is LGHDT and CDR2 YNNKEL (reference sequence).

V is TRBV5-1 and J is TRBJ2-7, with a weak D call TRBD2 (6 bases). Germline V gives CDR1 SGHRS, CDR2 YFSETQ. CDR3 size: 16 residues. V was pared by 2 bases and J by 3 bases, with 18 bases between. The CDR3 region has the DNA TGCGCCAGCAGCTTAACATTGGGGGGAACAGGCTACGAGCAGTACTTC. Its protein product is CASSLTLGGTGYEQYF.